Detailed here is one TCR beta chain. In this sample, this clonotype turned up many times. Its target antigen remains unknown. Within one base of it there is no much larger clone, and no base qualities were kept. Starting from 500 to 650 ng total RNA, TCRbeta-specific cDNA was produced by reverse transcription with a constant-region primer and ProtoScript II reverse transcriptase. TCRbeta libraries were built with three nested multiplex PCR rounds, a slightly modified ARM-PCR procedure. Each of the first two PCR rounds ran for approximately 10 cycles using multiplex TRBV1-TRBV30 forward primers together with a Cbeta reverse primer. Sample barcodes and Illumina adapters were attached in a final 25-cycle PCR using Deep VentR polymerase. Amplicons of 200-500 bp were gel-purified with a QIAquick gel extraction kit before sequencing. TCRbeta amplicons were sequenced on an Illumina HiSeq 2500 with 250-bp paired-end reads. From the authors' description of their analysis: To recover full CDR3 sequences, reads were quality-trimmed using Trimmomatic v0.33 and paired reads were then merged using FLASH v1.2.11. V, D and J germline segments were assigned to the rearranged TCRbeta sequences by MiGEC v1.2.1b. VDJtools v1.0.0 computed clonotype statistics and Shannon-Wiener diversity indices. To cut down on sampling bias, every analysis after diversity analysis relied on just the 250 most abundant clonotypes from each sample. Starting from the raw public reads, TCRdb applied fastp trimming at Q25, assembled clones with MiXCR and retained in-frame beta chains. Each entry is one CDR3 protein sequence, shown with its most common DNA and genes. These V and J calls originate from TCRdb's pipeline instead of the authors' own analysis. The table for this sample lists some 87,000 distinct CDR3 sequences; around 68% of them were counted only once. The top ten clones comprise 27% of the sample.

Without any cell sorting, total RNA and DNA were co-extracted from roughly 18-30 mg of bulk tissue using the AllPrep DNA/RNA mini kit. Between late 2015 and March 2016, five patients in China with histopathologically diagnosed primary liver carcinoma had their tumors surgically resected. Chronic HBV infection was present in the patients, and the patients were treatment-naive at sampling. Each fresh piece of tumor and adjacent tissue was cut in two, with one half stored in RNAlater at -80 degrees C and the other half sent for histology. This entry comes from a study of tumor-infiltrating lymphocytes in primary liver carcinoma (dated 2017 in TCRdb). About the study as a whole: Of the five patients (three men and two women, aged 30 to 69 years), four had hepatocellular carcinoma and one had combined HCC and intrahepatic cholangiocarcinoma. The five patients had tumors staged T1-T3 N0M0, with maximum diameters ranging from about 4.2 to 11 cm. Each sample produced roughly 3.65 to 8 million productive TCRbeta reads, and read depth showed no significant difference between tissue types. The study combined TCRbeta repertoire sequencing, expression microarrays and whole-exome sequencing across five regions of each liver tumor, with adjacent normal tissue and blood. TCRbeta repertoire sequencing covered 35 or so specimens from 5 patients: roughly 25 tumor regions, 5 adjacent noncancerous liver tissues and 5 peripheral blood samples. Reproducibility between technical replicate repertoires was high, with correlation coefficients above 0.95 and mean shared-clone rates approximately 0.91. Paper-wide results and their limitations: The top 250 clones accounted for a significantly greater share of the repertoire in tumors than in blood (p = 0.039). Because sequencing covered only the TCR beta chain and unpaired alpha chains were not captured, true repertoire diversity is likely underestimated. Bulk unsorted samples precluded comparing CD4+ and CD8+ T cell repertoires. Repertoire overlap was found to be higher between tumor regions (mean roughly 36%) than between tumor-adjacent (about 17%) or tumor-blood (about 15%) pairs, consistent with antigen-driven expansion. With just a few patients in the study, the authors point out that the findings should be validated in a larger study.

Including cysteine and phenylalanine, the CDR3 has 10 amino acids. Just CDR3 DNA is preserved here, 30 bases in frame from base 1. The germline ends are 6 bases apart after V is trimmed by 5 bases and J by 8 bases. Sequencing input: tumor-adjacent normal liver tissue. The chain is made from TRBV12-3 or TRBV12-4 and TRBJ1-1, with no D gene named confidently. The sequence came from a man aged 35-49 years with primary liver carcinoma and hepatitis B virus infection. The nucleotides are TGTGCCAGCAGTAGGGAGGAAGCTTTCTTT. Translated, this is CASSREEAFF.